These T cell receptor beta chains were read from a single sample in a study of cytomegalovirus exposure and HLA in healthy donors. The table came from immunoSEQ multiplex PCR; TCRdb's copy has only in-frame clones and leaves some out. Here the sample spans about 69,000 clones, about 75% being singletons. The sample consisted of PBMCs. The receptors come from a man aged 18 to 29 in good health and CMV-seronegative. The conserved cysteine and the conserved F or W are not part of the CDR3 here. The order of the fields is V gene, J gene, CDR3 protein.

v_gene: TRBV28
j_gene: TRBJ2-7
CDR3aa: ASSLGGYYEQY

v_gene: TRBV28
j_gene: TRBJ1-5
CDR3aa: ASSLLNQPQH

v_gene: TRBV7-2
j_gene: TRBJ2-1
CDR3aa: ASSLMAGGYNEQF

v_gene: TRBV7-3
j_gene: TRBJ2-2
CDR3aa: ASSLFGAGELF

v_gene: TRBV30
j_gene: TRBJ1-5
CDR3aa: AWSALGTGTGVSNQPQH

v_gene: TRBV2
j_gene: TRBJ1-1
CDR3aa: ASRGDRGGWTEAF

v_gene: TRBV19
j_gene: TRBJ1-2
CDR3aa: ASSLQGASGYT

v_gene: TRBV29-1
j_gene: TRBJ2-1
CDR3aa: SGGPSSGGSYNEQF

v_gene: TRBV4-1
j_gene: TRBJ1-2
CDR3aa: ASSQGQANYGYT

v_gene: TRBV5-6
j_gene: TRBJ1-3
CDR3aa: ASSLAGQGHTIY

v_gene: TRBV6-6
j_gene: TRBJ2-5
CDR3aa: ASSRPTGQETQY

v_gene: TRBV13
j_gene: TRBJ1-1
CDR3aa: ASSFRTSEAF

v_gene: TRBV7-8
j_gene: TRBJ1-1
CDR3aa: ASSSDGTGWAF

v_gene: TRBV30
j_gene: TRBJ1-6
CDR3aa: AWSVQAGWRSPLH

v_gene: TRBV29-1
j_gene: TRBJ2-7
CDR3aa: SVEGAPSYEQY

v_gene: TRBV27
j_gene: TRBJ1-6
CDR3aa: ASSLISGGVNSPLH

v_gene: TRBV4-2
j_gene: TRBJ1-5
CDR3aa: ASSQELSFNQPQH

v_gene: TRBV19
j_gene: TRBJ2-3
CDR3aa: ASGGQGSWTQY

v_gene: TRBV5-4
j_gene: TRBJ2-4
CDR3aa: ASSLGGGKGDIQY

v_gene: TRBV27
j_gene: TRBJ2-4
CDR3aa: ASTKIGRASANIQY

v_gene: TRBV5-1
j_gene: TRBJ2-5
CDR3aa: ASSLGPSGGRETQY

v_gene: TRBV27
j_gene: TRBJ1-6
CDR3aa: ASSFGLNSPLH

v_gene: TRBV4-2
j_gene: TRBJ1-2
CDR3aa: ASSRRGRVEGYT

v_gene: TRBV5-6
j_gene: TRBJ1-2
CDR3aa: ASSFRSTILPYGYT

v_gene: TRBV28
j_gene: TRBJ1-2
CDR3aa: ASSSTGFYGYT

v_gene: TRBV7-3
j_gene: TRBJ2-1
CDR3aa: ASSLGGGPAAYNEQF

v_gene: TRBV29-1
j_gene: TRBJ1-1
CDR3aa: SVGQGLNTEAF

v_gene: TRBV19
j_gene: TRBJ1-1
CDR3aa: ASFPRRGFGTEAF

v_gene: TRBV4-2
j_gene: TRBJ2-5
CDR3aa: ASSQEGTGKETQY

v_gene: TRBV6-1
j_gene: TRBJ1-1
CDR3aa: ASSELSVIDEAF

v_gene: TRBV18
j_gene: TRBJ1-1
CDR3aa: ASSPGQGLMNTEAF

v_gene: TRBV2
j_gene: TRBJ2-1
CDR3aa: ASRNSGGVYNEQF

v_gene: TRBV5-4
j_gene: TRBJ2-3
CDR3aa: ASSLPTSGRSDTQY

v_gene: TRBV27
j_gene: TRBJ1-3
CDR3aa: AGTGGSFSGNTIY

v_gene: TRBV4-1
j_gene: TRBJ2-7
CDR3aa: ASSQRPLSSDEQY

v_gene: TRBV7-2
j_gene: TRBJ1-6
CDR3aa: ASSLQKTPRNSPLH

v_gene: TRBV11-2
j_gene: TRBJ1-5
CDR3aa: ASSLQGGKRKPQH

v_gene: TRBV6-1
j_gene: TRBJ2-7
CDR3aa: ASSPNPQTGQGY

v_gene: TRBV11-2
j_gene: TRBJ1-4
CDR3aa: ASSLNPRDEKLF

v_gene: TRBV5-1
j_gene: TRBJ1-6
CDR3aa: ASSLESPGQENSPLH

v_gene: TRBV15
j_gene: TRBJ1-4
CDR3aa: ATSRDGTRNEKLF

v_gene: TRBV4-1
j_gene: TRBJ2-5
CDR3aa: ASSQDLAGVGETQY

v_gene: TRBV7-2
j_gene: TRBJ2-5
CDR3aa: ASSLESWGRVGQETQY

v_gene: TRBV29-1
j_gene: TRBJ2-1
CDR3aa: SVERQGVYNEQF

v_gene: TRBV7-8
j_gene: TRBJ1-1
CDR3aa: ASSLAAEIEAF

v_gene: TRBV19
j_gene: TRBJ2-1
CDR3aa: ASTDRDEQF

v_gene: TRBV7-2
j_gene: TRBJ2-1
CDR3aa: ASSLTSASGNEQF

v_gene: TRBV5-1
j_gene: TRBJ1-6
CDR3aa: ASSLRGDYNSPLH

v_gene: TRBV6-6
j_gene: TRBJ2-3
CDR3aa: ASRGQGMGFTDTQY

v_gene: TRBV5-1
j_gene: TRBJ2-7
CDR3aa: ASNIDSNSYEQY

v_gene: TRBV2
j_gene: TRBJ2-5
CDR3aa: ASKGVSGQETQY

v_gene: TRBV30
j_gene: TRBJ2-7
CDR3aa: AWSSPPGEQY

v_gene: TRBV6-5
j_gene: TRBJ1-1
CDR3aa: ASSWIGRGTEAF